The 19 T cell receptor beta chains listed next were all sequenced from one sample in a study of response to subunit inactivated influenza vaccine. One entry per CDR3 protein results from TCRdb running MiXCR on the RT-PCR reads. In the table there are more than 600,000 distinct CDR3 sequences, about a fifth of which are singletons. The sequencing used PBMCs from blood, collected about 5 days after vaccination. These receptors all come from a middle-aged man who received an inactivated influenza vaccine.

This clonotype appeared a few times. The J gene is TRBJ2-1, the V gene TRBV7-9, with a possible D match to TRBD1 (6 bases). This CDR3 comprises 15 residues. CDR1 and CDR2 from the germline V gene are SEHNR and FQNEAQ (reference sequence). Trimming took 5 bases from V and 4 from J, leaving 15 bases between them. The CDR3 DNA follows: TGTGCCAGCAGCCCGCGACAGGATATATACAATGAGCAGTTCTTC. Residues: CASSPRQDIYNEQFF. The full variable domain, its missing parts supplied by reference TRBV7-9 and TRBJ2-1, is DTGVSQNPRHKITKRGQNVTFRCDPISEHNRLYWYRQTLGQGPEFLTYFQNEAQLEKSRLLSDRFSAERPKGSFSTLEIQRTEQGDSAMYLCASSPRQDIYNEQFFGPGTRLTVL.

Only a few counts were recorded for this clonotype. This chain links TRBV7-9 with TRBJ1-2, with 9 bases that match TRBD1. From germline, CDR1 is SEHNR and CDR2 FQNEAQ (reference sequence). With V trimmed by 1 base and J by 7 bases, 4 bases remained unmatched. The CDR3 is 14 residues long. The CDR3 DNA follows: TGTGCCAGCAGCTTAGGTACAGGGGGCTTTGGCTACACCTTC. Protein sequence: CASSLGTGGFGYTF.

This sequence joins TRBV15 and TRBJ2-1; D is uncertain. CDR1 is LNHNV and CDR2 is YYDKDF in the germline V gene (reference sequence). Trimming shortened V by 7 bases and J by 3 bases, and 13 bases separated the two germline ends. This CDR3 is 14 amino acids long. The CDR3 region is CATTARADYNEQFF. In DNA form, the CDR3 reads TGTGCCACCACGGCGCGCGCGGACTACAATGAGCAGTTCTTC.

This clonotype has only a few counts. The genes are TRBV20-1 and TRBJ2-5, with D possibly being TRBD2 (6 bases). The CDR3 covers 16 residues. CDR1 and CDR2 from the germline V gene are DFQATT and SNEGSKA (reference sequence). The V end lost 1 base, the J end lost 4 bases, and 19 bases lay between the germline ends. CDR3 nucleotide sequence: TGCAGTGCTAGAGTCCACGCTCGGGAGCCCCTAGAGACCCAGTACTTC. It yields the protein CSARVHAREPLETQYF.

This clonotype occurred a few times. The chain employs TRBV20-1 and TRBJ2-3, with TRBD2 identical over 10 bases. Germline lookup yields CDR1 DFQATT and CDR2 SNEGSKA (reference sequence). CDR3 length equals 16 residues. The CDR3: CRLSQSSGSGTDTQYF. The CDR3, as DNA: TGCAGGTTATCCCAATCTAGCGGGAGTGGAACAGATACGCAGTATTTT.

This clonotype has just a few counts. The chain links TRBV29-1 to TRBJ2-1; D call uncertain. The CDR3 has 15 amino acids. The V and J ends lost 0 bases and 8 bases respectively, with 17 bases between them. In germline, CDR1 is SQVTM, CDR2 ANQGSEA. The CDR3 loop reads CSVEDPRPNRYEQFF. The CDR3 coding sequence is TGCAGCGTTGAAGATCCTCGCCCGAACCGATATGAGCAGTTCTTC.

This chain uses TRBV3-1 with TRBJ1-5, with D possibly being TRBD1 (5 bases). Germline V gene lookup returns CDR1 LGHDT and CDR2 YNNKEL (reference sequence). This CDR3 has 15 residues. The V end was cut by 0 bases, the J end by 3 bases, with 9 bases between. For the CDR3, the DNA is TGTGCCAGCAGCCAAGAGCAGGGATTCAATCAGCCCCAGCATTTT. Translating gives CASSQEQGFNQPQHF.

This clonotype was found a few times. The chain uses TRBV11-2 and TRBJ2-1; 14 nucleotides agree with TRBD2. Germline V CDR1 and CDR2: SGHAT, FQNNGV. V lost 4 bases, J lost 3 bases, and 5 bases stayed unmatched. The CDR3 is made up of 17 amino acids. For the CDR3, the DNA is TGTGCCAGCAGCTGGACTAGCGGGGGGCCCATCTACAATGAGCAGTTCTTC. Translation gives CASSWTSGGPIYNEQFF. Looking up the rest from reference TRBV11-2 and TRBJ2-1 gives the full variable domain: EAGVAQSPRYKIIEKRQSVAFWCNPISGHATLYWYQQILGQGPKLLIQFQNNGVVDDSQLPKDRFSAERLKGVDSTLKIQPAKLEDSAVYLCASSWTSGGPIYNEQFFGPGTRLTVL.

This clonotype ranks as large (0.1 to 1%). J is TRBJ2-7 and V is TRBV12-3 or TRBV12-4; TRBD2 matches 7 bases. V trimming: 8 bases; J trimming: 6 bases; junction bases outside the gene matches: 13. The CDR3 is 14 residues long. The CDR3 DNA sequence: TGTGCCAGCTCCCTTAGCGGGTACCAGGGCGAGCAGTACTTC. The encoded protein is CASSLSGYQGEQYF.

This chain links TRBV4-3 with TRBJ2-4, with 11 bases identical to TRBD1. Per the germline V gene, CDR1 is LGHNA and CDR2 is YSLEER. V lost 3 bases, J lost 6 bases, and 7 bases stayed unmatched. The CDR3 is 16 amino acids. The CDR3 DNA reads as TGCGCCAGCAGCCAGGGGACAGGGGGGGATCTAAACATTCAGTACTTC. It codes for CASSQGTGGDLNIQYF.

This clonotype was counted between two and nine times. CDR3 residues: CASRQSGRASDTQYF. The CDR3 bases are TGTGCCAGCAGGCAGAGCGGGAGGGCCTCAGATACGCAGTATTTT. This rearrangement joins TRBV6-1 to TRBJ2-3, with 10 bases matching TRBD2. The CDR3 extends over 15 amino acids. The trim removed 6 bases at V and 4 bases at J, leaving 7 bases unmatched. CDR1 is MNHNS and CDR2 is SASEGT in the germline V gene.

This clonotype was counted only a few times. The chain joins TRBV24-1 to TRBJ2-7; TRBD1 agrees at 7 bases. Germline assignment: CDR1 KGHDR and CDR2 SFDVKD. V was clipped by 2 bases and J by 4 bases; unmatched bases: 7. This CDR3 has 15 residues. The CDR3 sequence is CATSDSHRDRYEQYF. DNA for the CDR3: TGTGCCACCAGTGATTCCCACCGGGACAGATACGAGCAGTACTTC.

The CDR3 here is CASSFGGHPNQPQHF. The CDR3 nucleotides are TGTGCCAGCAGTTTCGGGGGGCACCCCAATCAGCCCCAGCATTTT. The gene calls are TRBV28 and TRBJ1-5, with a possible D match to TRBD1 (6 bases). Trimming removed 3 bases at V and 3 bases at J, with 12 bases between. The CDR3 consists of 15 residues. Per germline, CDR1 MDHEN and CDR2 SYDVKM. The full variable domain, with the rest looked up from reference TRBV28 and TRBJ1-5, is DVKVTQSSRYLVKRTGEKVFLECVQDMDHENMFWYRQDPGLGLRLIYFSYDVKMKEKGDIPEGYSVSREKKERFSLILESASTNQTSMYLCASSFGGHPNQPQHFGDGTRLSIL.

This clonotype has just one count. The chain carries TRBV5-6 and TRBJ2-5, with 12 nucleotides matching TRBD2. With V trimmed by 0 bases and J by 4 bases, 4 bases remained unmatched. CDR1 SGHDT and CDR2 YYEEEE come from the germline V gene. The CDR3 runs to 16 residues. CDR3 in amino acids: CASSLALAGGRETQYF. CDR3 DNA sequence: TGTGCCAGCAGCTTGGCGCTAGCGGGGGGGCGAGAGACCCAGTACTTC. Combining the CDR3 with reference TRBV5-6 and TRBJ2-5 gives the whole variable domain DAGVTQSPTHLIKTRGQQVTLRCSPKSGHDTVSWYQQALGQGPQFIFQYYEEEERQRGNFPDRFSGHQFPNYSSELNVNALLLGDSALYLCASSLALAGGRETQYFGPGTRLLVL.

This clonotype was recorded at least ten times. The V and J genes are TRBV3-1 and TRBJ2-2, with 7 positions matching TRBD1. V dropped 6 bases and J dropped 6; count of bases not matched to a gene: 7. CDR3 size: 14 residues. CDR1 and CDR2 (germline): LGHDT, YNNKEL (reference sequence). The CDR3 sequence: CASRKTGFAGELFF. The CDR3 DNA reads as TGTGCCAGCAGAAAGACAGGGTTCGCCGGGGAGCTGTTTTTT.

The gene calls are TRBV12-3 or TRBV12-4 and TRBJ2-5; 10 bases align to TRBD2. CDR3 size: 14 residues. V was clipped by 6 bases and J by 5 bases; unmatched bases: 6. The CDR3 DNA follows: TGTGCCAGCAGGGCTAGCGGGGGCCGGGAGACCCAGTACTTC. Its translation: CASRASGGRETQYF.

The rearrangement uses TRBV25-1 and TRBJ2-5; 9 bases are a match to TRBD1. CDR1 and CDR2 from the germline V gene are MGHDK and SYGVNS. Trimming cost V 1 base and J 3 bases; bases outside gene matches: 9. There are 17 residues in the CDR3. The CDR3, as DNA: TGTGCCAGCAGTGAATTCGCGGGGACAGGGTATAAAGAGACCCAGTACTTC. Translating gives CASSEFAGTGYKETQYF.

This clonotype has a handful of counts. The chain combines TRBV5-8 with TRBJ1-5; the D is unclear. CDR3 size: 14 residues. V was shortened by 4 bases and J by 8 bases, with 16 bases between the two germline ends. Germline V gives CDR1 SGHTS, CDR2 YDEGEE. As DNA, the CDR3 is TGTGCCAGCAGCCTATCGGGGTCGGGGAAGCCCCAGCATTTT. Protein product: CASSLSGSGKPQHF. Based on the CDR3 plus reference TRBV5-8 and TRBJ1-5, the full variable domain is EAGVTQSPTHLIKTRGQQATLRCSPISGHTSVYWYQQALGLGLQFLLWYDEGEERNRGNFPPRFSGRQFPNYSSELNVNALELEDSALYLCASSLSGSGKPQHFGDGTRLSIL.

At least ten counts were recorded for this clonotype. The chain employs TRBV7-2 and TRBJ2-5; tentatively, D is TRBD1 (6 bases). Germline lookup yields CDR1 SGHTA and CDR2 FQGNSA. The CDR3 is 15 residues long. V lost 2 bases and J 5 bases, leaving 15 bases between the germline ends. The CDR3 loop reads CASSLQGLTSETQYF. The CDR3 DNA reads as TGTGCCAGCAGCTTACAGGGGCTAACCTCGGAGACCCAGTACTTC.